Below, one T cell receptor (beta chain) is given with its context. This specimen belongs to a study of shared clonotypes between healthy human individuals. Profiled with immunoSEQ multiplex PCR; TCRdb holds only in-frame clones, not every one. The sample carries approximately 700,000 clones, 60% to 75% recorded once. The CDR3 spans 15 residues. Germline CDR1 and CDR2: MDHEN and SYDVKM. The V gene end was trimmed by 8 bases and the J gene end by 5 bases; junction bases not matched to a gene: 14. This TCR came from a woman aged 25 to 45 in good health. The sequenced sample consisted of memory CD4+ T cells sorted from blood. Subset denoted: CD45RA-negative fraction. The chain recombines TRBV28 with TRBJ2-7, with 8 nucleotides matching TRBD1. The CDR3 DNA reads TGTGCCAGCGGAACAAACAGGGGGATCATCCACGAGCAGTACTTC. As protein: CASGTNRGIIHEQYF.